These 16 T cell receptor beta chains were all obtained from the same sample, sequenced in a study of CD8+ T cells in alopecia areata. It was cDNA, reverse transcribed from extracted RNA, that served as the sequencing template. Sequencing used immunoSEQ multiplex PCR; TCRdb keeps in-frame clones, though not all of them. The sample lists 200,000 to 250,000 clones, around 62% occurring once. The source material was CD4+ T cells sorted from blood, sampled at week 0. These receptors all stem from a human donor with alopecia areata.

The count of this clone is one. The chain has TRBV5-1 and TRBJ1-5; TRBD1 agrees at 7 bases. V was clipped by 5 bases and J by 6 bases; unmatched bases: 5. CDR3 length equals 13 residues. Per germline, CDR1 SGHRS and CDR2 YFSETQ. CDR3 in amino acids: CASSLQGTQPQHF. The CDR3 bases are TGCGCCAGCAGTCTACAGGGGACTCAGCCCCAGCATTTT.

This sequence joins TRBV5-1 and TRBJ2-7; D is possibly TRBD1 (5 bases). This CDR3 has 14 amino acids. Looked up from germline, CDR1 is SGHRS and CDR2 is YFSETQ. Trimming took 7 bases from V and 0 from J, leaving 14 bases between them. The CDR3 here is CASRVQVSSYEQYF. The DNA for the CDR3 is TGCGCCAGCCGCGTACAGGTTTCCTCCTACGAGCAGTACTTC.

This clone was seen only a few times. The genes are TRBV2 and TRBJ1-1; D perhaps matches TRBD1 (5 bases). This CDR3 region has 14 residues. With 6 bases removed from V and 3 bases from J, the gap between germline ends came to 14 bases. Looked up from germline, CDR1 is SNHLY and CDR2 is FYNNEI. The CDR3 DNA reads TGTGCCAGCAGGAGGCCGTCAGGGTACACTGAAGCTTTCTTT. This encodes CASRRPSGYTEAFF. Full variable domain (outside the CDR3, taken from reference TRBV2 and TRBJ1-1): EPEVTQTPSHQVTQMGQEVILRCVPISNHLYFYWYRQILGQKVEFLVSFYNNEISEKSEIFDDQFSVERPDGSNFTLKIRSTKLEDSAMYFCASRRPSGYTEAFFGQGTRLTVV.

This clone was counted between two and nine times. This rearrangement joins TRBV5-1 to TRBJ2-1, with 7 bases identical to TRBD2. V was clipped by 8 bases and J by 2 bases; unmatched bases: 10. The CDR3 length is 15 residues. Germline CDR1 reads SGHRS; CDR2 reads YFSETQ. The DNA of the CDR3 is TGCGCCAGTTTCACCGGGACTAAGACCTACAATGAGCAGTTCTTC. Translating gives CASFTGTKTYNEQFF.

The chain employs TRBV30 and TRBJ1-3; D remains ambiguous. The CDR3 spans 18 residues. Germline V lookup: CDR1 GTSNPN, CDR2 SVGIG (reference sequence). With 0 bases removed from V and 0 bases from J, the gap between germline ends came to 18 bases. In nucleotides, the CDR3 is TGTGCCTGGAGTGTCCCGCGAGTCACCCGAAGCTCTGGAAACACCATATATTTT. It encodes CAWSVPRVTRSSGNTIYF.

The chain links TRBV4-2 to TRBJ2-2; D possibly corresponds to TRBD2 (6 bases). From germline, CDR1 is LGHNA and CDR2 YNFKEQ. The germline V and J ends were trimmed by 3 bases and 3 bases, with 8 bases remaining between them. This CDR3 comprises 14 residues. CDR3 DNA: TGTGCCAGCAGCCAGCGGGGCGACACCGGGGAGCTGTTTTTT. Residues: CASSQRGDTGELFF.

The gene calls are TRBV2 and TRBJ2-1; TRBD1 is a possible D gene (6 bases). V was cut by 9 bases and J by 7 bases, with 13 bases left in between. The germline V gene has CDR1 SNHLY and CDR2 FYNNEI. The CDR3 covers 12 residues. The CDR3 sequence is CARDLTGNEQFF. The CDR3 DNA reads TGTGCCAGGGACCTTACAGGGAATGAGCAGTTCTTC.

The chain links TRBV29-1 to TRBJ2-5; 10 nucleotides align to TRBD2. Germline trimming cut 4 bases from V and 4 bases from J; bases unmatched to any gene: 6. The CDR3 spans 14 residues. Per germline, CDR1 SQVTM and CDR2 ANQGSEA. CDR3 loop: CSVALAGVGETQYF. The CDR3, as DNA: TGCAGCGTTGCGCTAGCGGGGGTCGGAGAGACCCAGTACTTC.

The chain couples TRBV5-1 to TRBJ1-1; D is undetermined. Between the trimmed V and J ends, which lost 4 bases and 1 base, there was a span of 8 bases. Germline CDR1 reads SGHRS; CDR2 reads YFSETQ. This CDR3 spans 13 amino acids. CDR3 coding DNA: TGCGCCAGCAGCCCAAATGAGAACACTGAAGCTTTCTTT. Amino acid sequence: CASSPNENTEAFF.

The chain uses TRBV7-9 and TRBJ1-4; TRBD1 aligns across 11 bases. This CDR3 is built from 15 residues. With V trimmed by 6 bases and J by 8 bases, 8 bases remained unmatched. Per germline, CDR1 SEHNR and CDR2 FQNEAQ (reference sequence). The CDR3 loop is CASSTGQGAVEKLFF. The CDR3 coding sequence is TGTGCCAGCAGTACCGGACAGGGGGCAGTGGAAAAACTGTTTTTT. Variable domain in full (rest from reference TRBV7-9 and TRBJ1-4): DTGVSQNPRHKITKRGQNVTFRCDPISEHNRLYWYRQTLGQGPEFLTYFQNEAQLEKSRLLSDRFSAERPKGSFSTLEIQRTEQGDSAMYLCASSTGQGAVEKLFFGSGTQLSVL.

In this sample, this clone turned up a few times. The J gene is TRBJ1-2, the V gene TRBV6-1; a possible D gene is TRBD1 (6 bases). Germline lookup yields CDR1 MNHNS and CDR2 SASEGT. This CDR3 is built from 14 residues. Trimming took 1 base from V and 6 from J, leaving 12 bases between them. The CDR3, as DNA: TGTGCCAGCAGTGAAGGAGCAGGGGAGGATGGCTACACCTTC. This translates into CASSEGAGEDGYTF.

The chain carries TRBV4-1 and TRBJ2-1, with 11 nucleotides matching TRBD2. With 1 base clipped from V and 4 bases from J, the junction kept 3 bases outside the gene matches. Germline loops: CDR1 MGHRA, CDR2 YSYEKL. CDR3 length: 16 amino acids. The CDR3 region is CASSQGLAGRYNEQFF. The CDR3 coding sequence is TGCGCCAGCAGCCAAGGACTAGCGGGGAGATACAATGAGCAGTTCTTC.

The chain is built from TRBV5-1 and TRBJ2-5; TRBD1 matches at 7 bases. Per germline, CDR1 SGHRS and CDR2 YFSETQ. With 0 bases clipped from V and 6 bases from J, the junction kept 8 bases outside the gene matches. The CDR3 length is 15 residues. CDR3: CASSLEGAFMKTQYF. CDR3 bases: TGCGCCAGCAGCTTGGAGGGGGCGTTTATGAAGACCCAGTACTTC.

About this clone itself: A much larger clone differs by one base, so this may be a read error. At the DNA level, this CDR3 is encoded by other sequences in the same sample as well. The chain has TRBV7-9 and TRBJ2-3, with unresolved D. Per germline, CDR1 SEHNR and CDR2 FQNEAQ (reference sequence). The V end was cut by 5 bases, the J end by 2 bases, with 2 bases between. This CDR3 spans 11 amino acids. The CDR3 reads CASSVTDTQYF. The CDR3 region has the DNA TGTGCCAGCAGCGTCACAGATACGCAGTATTTT.

This chain links TRBV5-1 with TRBJ1-2; D unclear. Trimming stripped 0 bases from V and 5 bases from J, with 8 bases between. The germline V gene has CDR1 SGHRS and CDR2 YFSETQ. The CDR3 totals 13 residues. The CDR3: CASSLVERYGYTF. As DNA, the CDR3 is TGCGCCAGCAGCTTGGTAGAGAGGTATGGCTACACCTTC.

This clone has a single count. This CDR3 is CASSVVSPPVEAFF. The CDR3 DNA follows: TGTGCCAGCAGCGTAGTCTCCCCGCCGGTTGAAGCTTTCTTT. The chain employs TRBV9 and TRBJ1-1, with D unclear. V lost 0 bases to trimming and J lost 7 bases, with 13 bases between them. The CDR3 extends over 14 amino acids. The germline gives CDR1 SGDLS, CDR2 YYNGEE.